These 3 T cell receptor delta chains came from one sample sequenced in a study of Vδ1+ human thymocytes. The template was reverse-transcribed extracted RNA. CDR3 amplicons came from multiplex PCR with pooled V-gene forward and constant-region reverse primers. TCRdb re-identified clones in the multiplex PCR reads via CATT. The data show tens of thousands of delta-chain clones, 25% to 35% seen once. General study results and limits: Highly polyclonal TRG and TRD repertoires with Gaussian CDR3 length distributions appeared in thymus.

These receptors are not linked to any known antigen. Sequenced input: Vdelta1+ gamma-delta thymocytes from the thymus. Subset here: FACS-sorted CD3+ TCRalphabeta- TCRVdelta1+ TCRVdelta2- thymocytes. The receptors were sampled from a boy in the first two years of life who had congenital heart surgery.

On this clone: A much bigger clone sits one base away, suggesting this may be a read error. The chain has TRDV1 and TRDJ1, with a tentative D call TRDD2 (5 bases). The V gene's germline CDR1 is TSWWSYY and CDR2 QGS. Trimming pared 5 bases from V and 5 bases from J, leaving 21 bases between. The length of the CDR3 is 16 residues. CDR3 residues: CALGPFLTEDPDKLIF. The CDR3, as DNA: TGTGCTCTTGGGCCGTTCCTGACTGAGGATCCGGATAAACTCATCTTT.

Comments on this clone: A read error may be the cause here, since a much bigger clone is one base away. The same CDR3 arises from other DNA sequences in this sample as well. V gene TRDV1 combines with J gene TRDJ1, with D uncertain. The V end lost 0 bases, the J end lost 1 base, and 18 bases lay between the germline ends. The germline V gene encodes CDR1 TSWWSYY and CDR2 QGS. This CDR3 is 18 amino acids long. This CDR3 is CALGELGYPMGSTDKLIF. CDR3 sequence (DNA): TGTGCTCTTGGGGAACTCGGGTACCCCATGGGTTCCACCGATAAACTCATCTTT.

This clone has a handful of counts. The V gene is TRDV1, the J gene TRDJ1; maybe TRDD3 (9 bases). Deletions cut 4 bases from V and 0 bases from J, with 33 bases between. The CDR3 totals 22 residues. The germline gives CDR1 TSWWSYY, CDR2 QGS. The CDR3 region is CALGGSSYVSLLGDKYTDKLIF. The CDR3 DNA follows: TGTGCTCTTGGGGGATCTTCCTACGTTTCCTTACTGGGGGACAAGTACACCGATAAACTCATCTTT.